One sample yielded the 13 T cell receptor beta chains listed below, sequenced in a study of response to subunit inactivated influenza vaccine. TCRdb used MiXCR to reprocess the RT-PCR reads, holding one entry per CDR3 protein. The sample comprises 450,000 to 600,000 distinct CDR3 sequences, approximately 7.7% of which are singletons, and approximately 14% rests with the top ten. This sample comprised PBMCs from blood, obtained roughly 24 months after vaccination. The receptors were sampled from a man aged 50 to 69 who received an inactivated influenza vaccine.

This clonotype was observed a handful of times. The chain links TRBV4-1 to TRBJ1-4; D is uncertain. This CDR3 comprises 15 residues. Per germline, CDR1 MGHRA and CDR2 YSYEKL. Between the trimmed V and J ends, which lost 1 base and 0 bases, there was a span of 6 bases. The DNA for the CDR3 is TGCGCCAGCAGCCAAGGTAGCACAACTAATGAAAAACTGTTTTTT. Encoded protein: CASSQGSTTNEKLFF.

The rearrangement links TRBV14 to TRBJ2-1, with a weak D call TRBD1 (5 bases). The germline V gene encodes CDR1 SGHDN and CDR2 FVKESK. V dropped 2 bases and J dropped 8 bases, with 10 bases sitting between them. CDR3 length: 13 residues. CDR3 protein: CASSQNQQDEQFF. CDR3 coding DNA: TGTGCCAGCAGCCAAAATCAACAGGATGAGCAGTTCTTC.

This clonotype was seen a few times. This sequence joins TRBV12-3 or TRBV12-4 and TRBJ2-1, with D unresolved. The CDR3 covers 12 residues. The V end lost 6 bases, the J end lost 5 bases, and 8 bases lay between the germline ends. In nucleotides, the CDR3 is TGTGCCAGCAGGGACGTAAACAATGAGCAGTTCTTC. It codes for CASRDVNNEQFF.

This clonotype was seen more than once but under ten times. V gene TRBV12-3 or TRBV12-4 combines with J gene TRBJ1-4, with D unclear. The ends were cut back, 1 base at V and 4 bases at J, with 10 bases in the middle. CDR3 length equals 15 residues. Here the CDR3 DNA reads TGTGCCAGCAGTTTAGACAGAGCATTTAATGAAAAACTGTTTTTT. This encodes CASSLDRAFNEKLFF.

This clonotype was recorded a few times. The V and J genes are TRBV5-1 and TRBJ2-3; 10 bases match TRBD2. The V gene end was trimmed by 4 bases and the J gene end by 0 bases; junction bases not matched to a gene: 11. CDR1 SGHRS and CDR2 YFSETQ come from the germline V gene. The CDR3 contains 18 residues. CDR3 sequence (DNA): TGCGCCAGCAGCCTGCCTAGCGGGAGAAGGGGGAGCACAGATACGCAGTATTTT. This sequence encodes CASSLPSGRRGSTDTQYF.

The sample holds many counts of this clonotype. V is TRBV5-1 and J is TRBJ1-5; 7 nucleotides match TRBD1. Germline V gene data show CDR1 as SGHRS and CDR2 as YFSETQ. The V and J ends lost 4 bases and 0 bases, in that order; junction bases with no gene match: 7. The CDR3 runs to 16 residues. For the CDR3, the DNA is TGCGCCAGCAGCGGAACCGGGACAGATAGCAATCAGCCCCAGCATTTT. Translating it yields CASSGTGTDSNQPQHF.

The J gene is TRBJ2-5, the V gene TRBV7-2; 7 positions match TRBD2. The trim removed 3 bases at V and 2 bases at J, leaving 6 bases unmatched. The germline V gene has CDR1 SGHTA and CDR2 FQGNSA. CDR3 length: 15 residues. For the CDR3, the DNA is TGTGCCAGCAGCTTGGGAGCGGGGAAACAAGAGACCCAGTACTTC. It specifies CASSLGAGKQETQYF. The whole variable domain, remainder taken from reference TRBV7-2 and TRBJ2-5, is GAGVSQSPSNKVTEKGKDVELRCDPISGHTALYWYRQSLGQGLEFLIYFQGNSAPDKSGLPSDRFSAERTGGSVSTLTIQRTQQEDSAVYLCASSLGAGKQETQYFGPGTRLLVL.

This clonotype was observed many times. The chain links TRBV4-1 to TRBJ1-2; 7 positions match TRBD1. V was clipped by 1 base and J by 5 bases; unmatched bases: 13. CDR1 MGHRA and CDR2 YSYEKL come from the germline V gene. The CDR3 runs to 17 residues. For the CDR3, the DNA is TGCGCCAGCAGCCAAGCCCCCCGACAGGGATGGCCATATGGCTACACCTTC. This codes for CASSQAPRQGWPYGYTF.

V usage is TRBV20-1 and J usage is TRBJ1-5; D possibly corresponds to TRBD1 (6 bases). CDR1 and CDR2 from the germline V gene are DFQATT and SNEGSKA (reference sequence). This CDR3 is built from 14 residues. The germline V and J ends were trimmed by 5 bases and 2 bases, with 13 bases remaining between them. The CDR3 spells CSALWAGGNQPQHF. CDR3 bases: TGCAGTGCTCTCTGGGCAGGGGGCAATCAGCCCCAGCATTTT.

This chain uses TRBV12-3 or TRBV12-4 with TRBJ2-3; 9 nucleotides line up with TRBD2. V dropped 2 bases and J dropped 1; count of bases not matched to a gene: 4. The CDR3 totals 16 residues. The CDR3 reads CASSLSWTSGTDTQYF. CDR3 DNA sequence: TGTGCCAGCAGTTTATCTTGGACTAGCGGCACAGATACGCAGTATTTT.

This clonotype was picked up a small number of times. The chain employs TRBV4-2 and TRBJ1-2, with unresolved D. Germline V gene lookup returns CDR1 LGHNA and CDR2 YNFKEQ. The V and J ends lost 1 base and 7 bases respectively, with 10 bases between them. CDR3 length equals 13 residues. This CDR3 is CASSQAGSSGYTF. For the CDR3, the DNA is TGTGCCAGCAGCCAAGCCGGGTCTTCTGGCTACACCTTC.

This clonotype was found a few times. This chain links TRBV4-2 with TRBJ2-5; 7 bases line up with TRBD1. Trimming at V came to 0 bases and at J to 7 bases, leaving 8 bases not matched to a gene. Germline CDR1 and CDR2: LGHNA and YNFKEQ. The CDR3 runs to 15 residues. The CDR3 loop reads CASSQDRRGTATQYF. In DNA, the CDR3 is TGTGCCAGCAGCCAAGATCGAAGGGGGACAGCGACCCAGTACTTC.

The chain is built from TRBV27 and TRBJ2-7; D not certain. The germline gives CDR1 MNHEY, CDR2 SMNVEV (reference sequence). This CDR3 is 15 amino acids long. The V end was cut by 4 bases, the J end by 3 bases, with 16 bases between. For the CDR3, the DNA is TGTGCCAGCAGTTCCCCAGCCGTAGGGTTCTACGAGCAGTACTTC. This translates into CASSSPAVGFYEQYF.